This T cell receptor (beta chain) originates from a study of control samples from healthy donors and cancer patients. Produced via immunoSEQ multiplex PCR; TCRdb's table is partial and in-frame only. The sample consists of tens of thousands of clones, less than 95% of them appearing once. Looked up from germline, CDR1 is SGHRS and CDR2 is YFSETQ. This CDR3 comprises 14 residues. With V trimmed by 4 bases and J by 5 bases, 7 bases remained unmatched. Sequences were obtained from blood. The chain is built from TRBV5-1 and TRBJ1-1; TRBD1 agrees at 8 bases. This sequence was found in a man aged 30 to 39 in good health. The CDR3 loop reads CASSPRWDRTEAFF. The CDR3 DNA sequence: TGCGCCAGCAGCCCGAGATGGGACAGGACTGAAGCTTTCTTT.